Listed here are 20 T cell receptor beta chains from one sample, sequenced in a study of T cells after yellow fever vaccination. TCRdb called the 5' RACE reads again in MiXCR, with one record for every CDR3 protein. Of 300,000 or so distinct CDR3 sequences in the sample, around 6.8% were seen once. The specimen was PBMCs, collected 35 to 50 days after the first yellow fever vaccination. These receptors were taken from a young man who received the YFV17D yellow fever vaccine.

This chain joins TRBV12-3 or TRBV12-4 and TRBJ1-2; D possibly corresponds to TRBD1 (5 bases). V gave up 6 bases and J gave up 3 bases, with 11 bases separating them. The CDR3 is made up of 13 amino acids. CDR3 sequence (DNA): TGTGCCAGCAGCCGGGGAGGGGACTATGGCTACACCTTC. It codes for CASSRGGDYGYTF.

A few counts support this clonotype. This rearrangement joins TRBV2 to TRBJ2-5, with TRBD1 matching 7 bases. The germline V gene has CDR1 SNHLY and CDR2 FYNNEI. The CDR3 sequence is 14 residues long. V lost 4 bases, J lost 4 bases, and 6 bases stayed unmatched. CDR3 loop: CASSGRGRLETQYF. For the CDR3, the DNA is TGTGCCAGCAGTGGTAGGGGGCGGTTAGAGACCCAGTACTTC.

In this sample, this clonotype turned up a few times. The chain has TRBV10-1 and TRBJ2-3, with a weak D call TRBD1 (5 bases). The CDR3 totals 12 residues. Trimming shortened V by 2 bases and J by 7 bases, and 7 bases separated the two germline ends. Per the germline V gene, CDR1 is WNHNN and CDR2 is SYGVQD (reference sequence). The CDR3 coding sequence is TGCGCCAGCAGTGAGAGGGGCAATACGCAGTATTTT. Translating gives CASSERGNTQYF.

The chain has TRBV27 and TRBJ2-5, with 13 bases aligning to TRBD2. Germline trimming cut 5 bases from V and 5 bases from J; bases unmatched to any gene: 14. Germline CDR1 is MNHEY and CDR2 is SMNVEV (reference sequence). CDR3 size: 18 residues. The CDR3 spells CASSPTRLAGGQGETQYF. In nucleotides, the CDR3 is TGTGCCAGCAGTCCCACTCGACTAGCGGGGGGCCAGGGGGAGACCCAGTACTTC.

This clonotype was observed a few times. The rearrangement joins TRBV7-6 to TRBJ2-1; no clear D gene. This CDR3 has 15 residues. The germline CDR1 and CDR2 sequences are SGHVS and FNYEAQ. V was clipped by 0 bases and J by 6 bases, with 12 bases between them. As DNA, the CDR3 is TGTGCCAGCAGCTTAGCCCCTACCTCGGGCAATGAGCAGTTCTTC. It codes for CASSLAPTSGNEQFF.

The CDR3 DNA follows: TGCGCCAGCAGCTTGGAGCTTTTCTCAGATACGCAGTATTTT. This gives the protein CASSLELFSDTQYF. The gene calls are TRBV5-1 and TRBJ2-3; the D is unclear. The germline CDR1 and CDR2 sequences are SGHRS and YFSETQ. CDR3 size: 14 residues. The V end lost 0 bases, the J end lost 4 bases, and 9 bases lay between the germline ends.

This sequence joins TRBV18 and TRBJ1-1, with D possibly being TRBD1 (5 bases). Trimming shortened V by 1 base and J by 0 bases, and 12 bases separated the two germline ends. The CDR3 runs to 16 residues. Germline CDR1 and CDR2: KGHSH and LQKENI. The CDR3 protein is CASSPLTGGMNTEAFF. Here the CDR3 DNA reads TGTGCCAGCTCACCACTCACAGGAGGAATGAACACTGAAGCTTTCTTT.

The gene calls are TRBV7-6 and TRBJ1-3, with D possibly being TRBD1 (5 bases). This CDR3 has 11 residues. Looked up from germline, CDR1 is SGHVS and CDR2 is FNYEAQ. Trimming pared 11 bases from V and 1 base from J, leaving 6 bases between. CDR3 amino acids: CAGASGNTIYF. DNA for the CDR3: TGTGCCGGGGCATCTGGAAACACCATATATTTT.

V usage is TRBV29-1 and J usage is TRBJ2-1, with D uncertain. V was trimmed by 5 bases and J by 8 bases, leaving 16 bases between them. The CDR3 is 13 amino acids. Germline V gene data show CDR1 as SQVTM and CDR2 as ANQGSEA. The CDR3 DNA sequence: TGCAGCGTTAGTGGACCCCCCGGGTATGAGCAGTTCTTC. Encoded protein: CSVSGPPGYEQFF.

The chain joins TRBV7-9 to TRBJ1-6; D unclear. Germline V gene lookup returns CDR1 SEHNR and CDR2 FQNEAQ (reference sequence). This CDR3 has 11 residues. Trimming took 5 bases from V and 9 from J, leaving 5 bases between them. The CDR3 here is CASSDLSPLHF. CDR3 bases: TGTGCCAGCAGCGACCTTTCACCCCTCCACTTT.

The chain has TRBV5-5 and TRBJ1-2; TRBD1 aligns across 9 bases. V trimming: 4 bases; J trimming: 2 bases; junction bases outside the gene matches: 6. The CDR3 runs 15 residues. Looked up from germline, CDR1 is SGHKS and CDR2 is YYEKEE (reference sequence). The CDR3 DNA follows: TGTGCCAGCAGCCCCGGACAGGGGCGAAACTATGGCTACACCTTC. Translation: CASSPGQGRNYGYTF.

This clonotype appeared many times. The chain couples TRBV29-1 to TRBJ2-1; 9 nucleotides match TRBD1. J was trimmed by 0 bases and V by 6 bases; bases with no gene match: 9. The CDR3 runs to 16 residues. Germline V lookup: CDR1 SQVTM, CDR2 ANQGSEA. This CDR3 is CSVGTGTSLSYNEQFF. CDR3 bases: TGCAGCGTGGGGACAGGGACCTCCCTCTCCTACAATGAGCAGTTCTTC.

There are a few counts of this clonotype. The chain is built from TRBV7-6 and TRBJ2-2; D not certain. Germline CDR1 SGHVS, CDR2 FNYEAQ. The CDR3 covers 15 residues. V lost 3 bases to trimming and J lost 3 bases, with 11 bases between them. In nucleotides, the CDR3 is TGTGCCAGCAGCTTTAAAGATTCGGACACCGGGGAGCTGTTTTTT. Amino acid sequence: CASSFKDSDTGELFF.

The chain combines TRBV7-2 with TRBJ2-5; 8 bases are a match to TRBD1. V gave up 5 bases and J gave up 11 bases; unmatched junction bases: 13. Germline V CDR1 and CDR2: SGHTA, FQGNSA. The CDR3 loop spans 14 amino acids. This CDR3 reads CASSIPGTGLEQYF. The CDR3 DNA reads as TGTGCCAGCAGCATCCCCGGGACAGGCCTCGAACAGTACTTC.

The table lists this clonotype with a few counts. At one end the junction does not follow the germline gene, possibly because of a read error. The chain is built from TRBV20-1 and TRBJ2-2; TRBD2 matches 11 bases. Germline CDR1 DFQATT, CDR2 SNEGSKA (reference sequence). This CDR3 has 15 amino acids. CDR3 sequence (DNA): TGCAGTGCTCAGACTAGCGGGGCGAACACCGGGGAGCTGCTTTTT. Its translation: CSAQTSGANTGELLF.

The chain's CDR3 is CSARDPRLNDNEQFF. CDR3 DNA: TGCAGTGCTAGAGATCCGCGACTAAATGACAATGAGCAGTTCTTC. The chain employs TRBV20-1 and TRBJ2-1; D may be TRBD2 (5 bases). The V end was cut by 0 bases, the J end by 5 bases, with 14 bases between. The CDR3 contains 15 residues. CDR1 and CDR2 from the germline V gene are DFQATT and SNEGSKA (reference sequence).

This clonotype has at least ten counts. The chain couples TRBV6-1 to TRBJ2-1; possible D gene TRBD2, 6 bases. Per the germline V gene, CDR1 is MNHNS and CDR2 is SASEGT. Between the trimmed V and J ends, which lost 5 bases and 8 bases, there was a span of 19 bases. CDR3 size: 15 residues. CDR3 residues: CASSTGLNWQDEQFF. The CDR3 bases are TGTGCCAGCAGTACGGGACTTAATTGGCAGGATGAGCAGTTCTTC.

J is TRBJ2-1 and V is TRBV9; D is perhaps TRBD2 (7 bases). Trimming left V 7 bases short and J 5 bases short, with 13 bases between. This CDR3 comprises 13 residues. The germline gives CDR1 SGDLS, CDR2 YYNGEE. For the CDR3, the DNA is TGTGCCAGCGGGAGGGGGAGACACAATGAGCAGTTCTTC. The encoded protein is CASGRGRHNEQFF.

This clonotype was seen a few times. The CDR3 reads CASSVGGLVQETQYF. The CDR3 nucleotides are TGTGCCAGCAGTGTCGGGGGCCTCGTCCAAGAGACCCAGTACTTC. This chain links TRBV25-1 with TRBJ2-5, with D perhaps given as TRBD1 or TRBD2 (6 bases each). The V gene lost 4 bases and the J gene lost 1 base, with 13 bases spanning the gap. This CDR3 comprises 15 residues. From germline, CDR1 is MGHDK and CDR2 SYGVNS.

This clonotype has only a few counts. The chain recombines TRBV27 with TRBJ1-1, with a weak D call TRBD1 (6 bases). V was shortened by 6 bases and J by 1 base, with 15 bases between the two germline ends. The CDR3 is made up of 15 amino acids. The germline gives CDR1 MNHEY, CDR2 SMNVEV (reference sequence). CDR3 coding DNA: TGTGCCAGCAGCCAATCGACAGGAGCGAACACTGAAGCTTTCTTT. This codes for CASSQSTGANTEAFF.